The 20 T cell receptor beta chains below all came from one sample that was sequenced in a study of CD8 T cells in ankylosing spondylitis. General study results and limits: Within ankylosing spondylitis blood, a TCR beta motif made up of eight or nine highly homologous variants appeared to be characteristic.

These receptors have no known antigen. Each CDR3 protein is one row after TCRdb ran MiXCR on the 5' RACE reads. The table shows almost 400,000 distinct CDR3 sequences, with about a fifth occurring only once. The source material was blood, either unsorted or a sorted T cell fraction (not recorded which). These receptors all stem from a male donor with ankylosing spondylitis.

The chain joins TRBV28 to TRBJ1-6, with unresolved D. The CDR3 covers 17 residues. The V and J ends lost 5 bases and 0 bases respectively, with 14 bases between them. From germline, CDR1 is MDHEN and CDR2 SYDVKM. CDR3 amino acids: CASSGYDPSSYNSPLHF. CDR3 DNA: TGTGCCAGCAGTGGGTACGACCCGAGCTCCTATAATTCACCCCTCCACTTT.

This clonotype has a handful of counts. The J gene is TRBJ2-7, the V gene TRBV28; 12 nucleotides align to TRBD2. The CDR3 loop spans 17 amino acids. The ends lost 5 bases at V and 3 bases at J; junction bases unmatched: 11. Germline V gives CDR1 MDHEN, CDR2 SYDVKM. The CDR3 here is CASSTTSLAGGDYEQYF. CDR3 nucleotides: TGTGCCAGCAGTACGACTTCGCTAGCGGGAGGGGACTACGAGCAGTACTTC.

This clonotype was detected a few times. The chain recombines TRBV5-1 with TRBJ2-3; 9 nucleotides line up with TRBD2. The CDR3 extends over 15 amino acids. After removal of 5 bases from V and 4 bases from J, the junction contained 8 bases not matched to a gene. Germline values: CDR1 SGHRS, CDR2 YFSETQ. The CDR3 coding sequence is TGCGCCAGCAGGAGCCTAGCGGGGTTTGCAGATACGCAGTATTTT. Amino acid sequence: CASRSLAGFADTQYF.

This chain connects TRBV20-1 to TRBJ1-1; D is unresolved. The CDR3 length is 13 residues. V lost 4 bases and J 2 bases, leaving 11 bases between the germline ends. The germline CDR1 and CDR2 sequences are DFQATT and SNEGSKA (reference sequence). In DNA, the CDR3 is TGCAGTGCTACGAGGGAATCAAACACTGAAGCTTTCTTT. This sequence encodes CSATRESNTEAFF.

This clonotype was seen more than once but under ten times. The chain links TRBV12-3 or TRBV12-4 to TRBJ1-1, with D unresolved. V lost 7 bases and J 4 bases, leaving 13 bases between the germline ends. The CDR3 length is 13 residues. CDR3 DNA: TGTGCCAGCACACAGATCCAGGCCACTGAAGCTTTCTTT. This encodes CASTQIQATEAFF.

The chain employs TRBV7-2 and TRBJ2-1, with 8 bases identical to TRBD2. CDR3 length: 16 residues. The germline gives CDR1 SGHTA, CDR2 FQGNSA. V lost 1 base and J lost 3; bases outside the gene matches: 5. CDR3 amino acids: CASSLEGTRSYNEQFF. The CDR3 DNA is TGTGCCAGCAGCTTAGAGGGGACTAGAAGCTACAATGAGCAGTTCTTC.

The chain carries TRBV25-1 and TRBJ1-1, with D perhaps matching TRBD1 (5 bases). This CDR3 is 13 amino acids long. With 8 bases removed from V and 5 bases from J, the gap between germline ends came to 15 bases. CDR1 and CDR2 (germline): MGHDK, SYGVNS. The CDR3 region is CASAQQGWTEAFF. CDR3 bases: TGTGCCAGCGCTCAGCAGGGTTGGACTGAAGCTTTCTTT.

This clonotype was picked up a small number of times. The rearrangement uses TRBV7-8 and TRBJ2-1; D perhaps matches TRBD2 (7 bases). Germline V gene data show CDR1 as SGHVS and CDR2 as FQNEAQ. V was trimmed by 8 bases and J by 7 bases, leaving 27 bases between them. This CDR3 region has 17 residues. The CDR3, as DNA: TGTGCCAGCCGACAGGACAGCCAGCGGGGAACAGGAAATGAGCAGTTCTTC. Translating it yields CASRQDSQRGTGNEQFF. Complete variable domain (other parts from reference TRBV7-8 and TRBJ2-1): GAGVSQSPRYKVAKRGQDVALRCDPISGHVSLFWYQQALGQGPEFLTYFQNEAQLDKSGLPSDRFFAERPEGSVSTLKIQRTQQEDSAVYLCASRQDSQRGTGNEQFFGPGTRLTVL.

The sample holds a few counts of this clonotype. The chain uses TRBV12-3 or TRBV12-4 and TRBJ2-2; D is possibly TRBD2 (7 bases). This CDR3 comprises 13 residues. V lost 11 bases to trimming and J lost 6 bases, with 16 bases between them. Written as DNA, the CDR3 is TGTGCCTGTAAGGGGGGGTTCGCCGGGGAGCTGTTTTTT. It yields the protein CACKGGFAGELFF.

The rearrangement uses TRBV5-1 and TRBJ1-4; D is possibly TRBD1 (6 bases). CDR1 and CDR2 from the germline V gene are SGHRS and YFSETQ. This CDR3 has 15 amino acids. V was pared by 4 bases and J by 8 bases, with 18 bases between. The CDR3 spells CASSDVRGSREKLFF. Written as DNA, the CDR3 is TGCGCCAGCAGCGACGTCAGGGGATCGAGGGAAAAACTGTTTTTT.

This clonotype was detected only a few times. For the CDR3, the DNA is TGCAGTGCTGGCCAGCGGAATACGCAGTATTTT. It codes for CSAGQRNTQYF. The gene calls are TRBV20-1 and TRBJ2-3; possibly TRBD2 for D (5 bases). V lost 5 bases and J 7 bases, leaving 10 bases between the germline ends. Germline V lookup: CDR1 DFQATT, CDR2 SNEGSKA (reference sequence). There are 11 residues in the CDR3.

In this sample, this clonotype turned up a few times. V and J are TRBV28 and TRBJ2-1; unclear D gene. Germline assignment: CDR1 MDHEN and CDR2 SYDVKM. The CDR3 is made up of 11 amino acids. Trimming removed 8 bases at V and 6 bases at J, with 8 bases between. DNA of the CDR3: TGTGCCAGCCAAGTACCCAATGAGCAGTTCTTC. This codes for CASQVPNEQFF.

This clonotype has just a few counts. This sequence joins TRBV29-1 and TRBJ2-2; D remains ambiguous. The CDR3 loop spans 13 amino acids. Germline V gene data show CDR1 as SQVTM and CDR2 as ANQGSEA. V lost 0 bases to trimming and J lost 6 bases, with 8 bases between them. CDR3 region: CSVEDLVPGELFF. CDR3 DNA: TGCAGCGTTGAAGATTTAGTTCCCGGGGAGCTGTTTTTT.

The genes are TRBV4-1 and TRBJ2-7, with TRBD2 identical over 14 bases. The germline V gene has CDR1 MGHRA and CDR2 YSYEKL. V lost 3 bases and J lost 7; bases outside the gene matches: 8. The CDR3 consists of 16 residues. The DNA of the CDR3 is TGCGCCAGCAGCCATGCCGGGACTAGCGGGAGCTGGGAGCAGTACTTC. Encoded protein: CASSHAGTSGSWEQYF.

The rearrangement links TRBV20-1 to TRBJ1-6; no clear D gene. Per germline, CDR1 DFQATT and CDR2 SNEGSKA (reference sequence). Trimming cost V 3 bases and J 8 bases, with 11 bases left between them. There are 13 residues in the CDR3. The CDR3 is CSARGGLDSPLHF. The DNA of the CDR3 is TGCAGTGCTAGGGGCGGGTTGGATTCACCCCTCCACTTT.

The V call is TRBV10-3, the J call TRBJ2-2; D is possibly TRBD2 (6 bases). There are 13 residues in the CDR3. The germline V and J ends were trimmed by 10 bases and 3 bases, with 12 bases remaining between them. Germline CDR1 and CDR2: ENHRY and SYGVKD. The CDR3: CATTREDTGELFF. CDR3 nucleotides: TGTGCCACCACCAGGGAGGACACCGGGGAGCTGTTTTTT.

The chain carries TRBV7-8 and TRBJ1-5; 9 nucleotides match TRBD1. This CDR3 comprises 16 residues. The V gene's germline CDR1 is SGHVS and CDR2 FQNEAQ. V shed 6 bases and J 1 base; nucleotides not matched to a gene: 7. Written as DNA, the CDR3 is TGTGCCAGCAGGCCTACAGGGGGCAGGAGCAATCAGCCCCAGCATTTT. It translates to CASRPTGGRSNQPQHF.

This clonotype has just a few counts. CDR3 sequence (DNA): TGTGCCAGCAGACAGGGGGCAAGCACCGGGGAGCTGTTTTTT. Protein sequence: CASRQGASTGELFF. The chain joins TRBV11-2 to TRBJ2-2; 9 positions agree with TRBD1. The CDR3 is made up of 14 amino acids. CDR1 and CDR2 from the germline V gene are SGHAT and FQNNGV. V was clipped by 6 bases and J by 4 bases; unmatched bases: 3.

The rearrangement links TRBV5-1 to TRBJ2-3, with D possibly being TRBD1 (6 bases). CDR1 and CDR2 from the germline V gene are SGHRS and YFSETQ. Deletions cut 2 bases from V and 2 bases from J, with 12 bases between. This CDR3 is built from 15 residues. CDR3 DNA sequence: TGCGCCAGCAGCTTAGGTGGACAGTCCACAGATACGCAGTATTTT. This translates into CASSLGGQSTDTQYF.

This clonotype was counted a few times. The genes are TRBV19 and TRBJ1-1; D gene uncertain. The CDR3 contains 14 residues. Germline V lookup: CDR1 LNHDA, CDR2 SQIVND (reference sequence). Deletions cut 5 bases from V and 6 bases from J, with 16 bases between. DNA for the CDR3: TGTGCCAGTAGTCCGCGTACCCGTCTCGCTGAAGCTTTCTTT. Translated, it gives CASSPRTRLAEAFF.